The 13 T cell receptor beta chains below come from one sample, sequenced in a study of T cells after yellow fever vaccination. Using its own MiXCR run on the 5' RACE reads, TCRdb lists one record per CDR3 protein. The sample records around 610,000 distinct CDR3 sequences, about 13% being singletons. This material consisted of PBMCs, taken on the day of the yellow fever booster vaccination. The source of these receptors is a man aged 25-45 years who received the YFV17D yellow fever vaccine.

This clonotype turned up a few times. The chain couples TRBV7-2 to TRBJ2-7; 14 bases match TRBD2. Trimming took 5 bases from V and 4 from J; bases not matched to a gene: 4. The CDR3 totals 15 residues. Germline assignment: CDR1 SGHTA and CDR2 FQGNSA. This CDR3 is CASSVRLAGGYEQYF. Here the CDR3 DNA reads TGTGCCAGCAGCGTTCGACTAGCGGGAGGGTACGAGCAGTACTTC.

The sample holds many counts of this clonotype. The V call is TRBV2, the J call TRBJ2-1, with TRBD2 identical over 10 bases. The V gene end was trimmed by 3 bases and the J gene end by 3 bases; junction bases not matched to a gene: 8. This CDR3 has 17 amino acids. Germline V gives CDR1 SNHLY, CDR2 FYNNEI. The CDR3 region has the DNA TGTGCCAGCAGTGATCTCGGGGGACTAGCGCTCTACAATGAGCAGTTCTTC. Translating it yields CASSDLGGLALYNEQFF.

This chain uses TRBV28 with TRBJ1-5, with D possibly being TRBD1 (6 bases). Germline values: CDR1 MDHEN, CDR2 SYDVKM. Trimming stripped 8 bases from V and 9 bases from J, with 17 bases between. The CDR3 length is 13 residues. The CDR3 protein is CASLNRVEGPQHF. The CDR3 bases are TGTGCCAGCCTTAACAGGGTTGAGGGGCCCCAGCATTTT. The variable domain in full, completed from reference TRBV28 and TRBJ1-5, reads DVKVTQSSRYLVKRTGEKVFLECVQDMDHENMFWYRQDPGLGLRLIYFSYDVKMKEKGDIPEGYSVSREKKERFSLILESASTNQTSMYLCASLNRVEGPQHFGDGTRLSIL.

The chain links TRBV18 to TRBJ2-1; D tentatively fits TRBD1 or TRBD2 (6 bases each). V lost 2 bases and J 5 bases, leaving 16 bases between the germline ends. Germline lookup yields CDR1 KGHSH and CDR2 LQKENI. This CDR3 is built from 16 residues. The DNA for the CDR3 is TGTGCCAGCTCACCAGGGTTTCGGGGGCTAAACAATGAGCAGTTCTTC. Its translation is CASSPGFRGLNNEQFF.

The table lists this clonotype with a few counts. The rearrangement joins TRBV7-2 to TRBJ1-6; 8 bases align to TRBD1. Germline assignment: CDR1 SGHTA and CDR2 FQGNSA. The junction had 8 bases not matched to a gene; V was cut back by 5 bases and J by 8 bases. CDR3 size: 15 residues. CDR3 sequence (DNA): TGTGCCAGCAGCGCCCGGGGGACAGGAGATTCACCCCTCCACTTT. Its protein product is CASSARGTGDSPLHF.

This clonotype has only a few counts. The rearrangement joins TRBV2 to TRBJ2-7, with 8 positions matching TRBD1. Losses at the gene ends were 6 bases for V and 1 base for J; bases not matched to a gene: 2. This CDR3 region has 13 residues. The germline gives CDR1 SNHLY, CDR2 FYNNEI. CDR3 in amino acids: CASRGTGSYEQYF. CDR3 in DNA: TGTGCCAGCAGGGGGACAGGTTCCTACGAGCAGTACTTC.

This clonotype was observed many times. The chain carries TRBV5-1 and TRBJ2-1; 10 bases fit TRBD2. The length of the CDR3 is 17 residues. J was trimmed by 8 bases and V by 3 bases; bases with no gene match: 14. CDR1 and CDR2 (germline): SGHRS, YFSETQ. The DNA of the CDR3 is TGCGCCAGCAGCTCCAGCGGCCCTAGCGGGAGAGGCGATGAGCAGTTCTTC. Protein: CASSSSGPSGRGDEQFF.

A few counts support this clonotype. This sequence joins TRBV5-5 and TRBJ2-1, with 8 positions matching TRBD2. V gave up 0 bases and J gave up 6 bases; unmatched junction bases: 8. Per germline, CDR1 SGHKS and CDR2 YYEKEE (reference sequence). This CDR3 spans 16 amino acids. The DNA for the CDR3 is TGTGCCAGCAGCTTGGGGGTCGCGGGAGGCTCCAATGAGCAGTTCTTC. Its protein is CASSLGVAGGSNEQFF.

The chain combines TRBV7-2 with TRBJ2-5; TRBD2 aligns across 8 bases. Germline CDR1 is SGHTA and CDR2 is FQGNSA. Losses at the gene ends were 5 bases for V and 7 bases for J; bases not matched to a gene: 12. This CDR3 comprises 15 residues. The CDR3 nucleotides read TGTGCCAGCAGCGATTGGGGACTAGGGGAGGGGACCCAGTACTTC. Protein: CASSDWGLGEGTQYF. The entire variable domain, with the rest obtained from reference TRBV7-2 and TRBJ2-5, is as follows: GAGVSQSPSNKVTEKGKDVELRCDPISGHTALYWYRQSLGQGLEFLIYFQGNSAPDKSGLPSDRFSAERTGGSVSTLTIQRTQQEDSAVYLCASSDWGLGEGTQYFGPGTRLLVL.

This clonotype has only one observation. The V and J genes are TRBV6-2 or TRBV6-3 and TRBJ2-3; a possible D gene is TRBD1 (6 bases). V lost 5 bases, J lost 4 bases, and 16 bases lay in between. CDR1 and CDR2 from the germline V gene are MNHEY and SVGEGT. The CDR3 spans 15 residues. As DNA, the CDR3 is TGTGCCAGCAGTCAACCCCGAGGGGGTGCAGATACGCAGTATTTT. The encoded protein is CASSQPRGGADTQYF.

The J gene is TRBJ1-4, the V gene TRBV2; no reliable D call. Per the germline V gene, CDR1 is SNHLY and CDR2 is FYNNEI. The V and J ends lost 6 bases and 3 bases respectively, with 8 bases between them. This CDR3 has 13 residues. The CDR3 sequence: CASRDSANEKLFF. The CDR3 DNA reads as TGTGCCAGCAGGGATTCGGCTAATGAAAAACTGTTTTTT.

This clonotype has more than one count but fewer than ten. V and J are TRBV5-5 and TRBJ1-2; 9 nucleotides align to TRBD1. The CDR3 spans 16 residues. Losses at the gene ends were 5 bases for V and 1 base for J; bases not matched to a gene: 9. Looked up from germline, CDR1 is SGHKS and CDR2 is YYEKEE (reference sequence). CDR3 DNA: TGTGCCAGCAGGCGGGACAGGGATCTGAGTAACTATGGCTACACCTTC. Protein product: CASRRDRDLSNYGYTF.

This clonotype was detected only a few times. J is TRBJ1-1 and V is TRBV6-2 or TRBV6-3; no definite D call. This CDR3 has 13 residues. V was trimmed by 7 bases and J by 8 bases, leaving 17 bases between them. Germline V gene data show CDR1 as MNHEY and CDR2 as SVGEGT. DNA of the CDR3: TGTGCCAGCACCGAACCACTTAAGCTAGAAGCTTTCTTT. It is translated as CASTEPLKLEAFF.